This T cell receptor beta chain comes out of a study of blood T cells in healthy people across ages. The CDR3 is made up of 13 amino acids. Trimming took 0 bases from V and 2 from J, leaving 8 bases between them. Germline CDR1 is DFQATT and CDR2 is SNEGSKA (reference sequence). The use of a sample-barcoded 5' primer and a J-beta primer mix characterized a second PCR of roughly 7 to 11 cycles. Via MiXCR, TCRdb re-called the 5' RACE reads, giving one row per CDR3 protein. In the table there are roughly 680,000 distinct CDR3 sequences, more than 20% of which are singletons. Sequenced input: blood. The rearrangement uses TRBV20-1 and TRBJ2-7, with D uncertain. The TCR sequence derives from a man between 65 and 79 years old in good health. This chain's CDR3 is CSARDDSTYEQYF. Here the CDR3 DNA reads TGCAGTGCTAGAGATGACTCTACCTACGAGCAGTACTTC.